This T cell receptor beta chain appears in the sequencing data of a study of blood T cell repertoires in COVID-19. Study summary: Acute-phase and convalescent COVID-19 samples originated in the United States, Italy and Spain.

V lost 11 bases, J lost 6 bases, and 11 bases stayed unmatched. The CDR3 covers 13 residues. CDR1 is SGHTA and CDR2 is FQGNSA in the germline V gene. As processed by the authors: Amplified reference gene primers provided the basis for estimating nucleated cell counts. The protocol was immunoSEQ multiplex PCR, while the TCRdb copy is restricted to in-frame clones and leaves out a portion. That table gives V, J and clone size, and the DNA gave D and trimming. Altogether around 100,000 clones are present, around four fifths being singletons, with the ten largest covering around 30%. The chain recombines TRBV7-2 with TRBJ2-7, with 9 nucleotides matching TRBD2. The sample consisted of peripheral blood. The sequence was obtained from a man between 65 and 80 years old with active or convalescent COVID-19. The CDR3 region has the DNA TGTGCCGCGAGCGGGGGGCCTCTGGGCGAGCAGTACTTC. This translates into CAASGGPLGEQYF.